The present TCR beta chain was sequenced within a study of beta chain features in type 1 diabetes. Overall study results and limits: Across all four CD4+ subsets, people with type 1 diabetes showed modestly shorter TCRB CDR3s. Cells carrying high TCR expression could end up over-represented when cDNA is sequenced. More deletions and fewer insertions at VDJ junctions were seen in type 1 diabetes patients.

In the case of this clone: The antigen is undetermined.

Averaging around 120 mL, one heparinised blood draw was given by each donor. Staining for CD45RO/CCR7/CD25/CD127/CD95/CD27 allowed sorting of CD4+ naive, central memory, regulatory and stem cell-like memory cells. The authors reverse transcribed all of the isolated RNA, so sequencing captured expressed TCRB transcripts. Repertoires were generated with immunoSEQ multiplex PCR, while TCRdb's copy carries only in-frame clones and drops some. The sample lists over 100,000 clones; around 17% were seen once. CDR3 length: 14 amino acids. Germline CDR1 LNHNV, CDR2 YYDKDF (reference sequence). V shed 6 bases and J 6 bases; nucleotides not matched to a gene: 8.

The J gene is TRBJ2-3, the V gene TRBV15; 8 bases are a match to TRBD1. The sequenced sample consisted of central memory CD4+ T cells from blood. This receptor was obtained from a young man with type 1 diabetes. The CDR3 DNA reads TGTGCCACCAGAGGGCCTAGGGACAGGGATACGCAGTATTTT. It is translated as CATRGPRDRDTQYF.